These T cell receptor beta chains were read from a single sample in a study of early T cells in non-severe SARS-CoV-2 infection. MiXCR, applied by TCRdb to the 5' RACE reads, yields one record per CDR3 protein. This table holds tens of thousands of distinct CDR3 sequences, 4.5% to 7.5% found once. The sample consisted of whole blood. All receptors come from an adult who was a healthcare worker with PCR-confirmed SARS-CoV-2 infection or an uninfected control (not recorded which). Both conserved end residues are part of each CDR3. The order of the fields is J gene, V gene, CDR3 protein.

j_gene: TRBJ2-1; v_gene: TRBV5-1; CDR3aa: CASSYGTSGFSYNEQFF
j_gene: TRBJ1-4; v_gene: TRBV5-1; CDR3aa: CASSLYGQTNEKLFF
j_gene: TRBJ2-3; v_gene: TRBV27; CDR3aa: CASSPRGWGLTDTQYF
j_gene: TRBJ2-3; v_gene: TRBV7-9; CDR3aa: CASSSGTSGDTQYF
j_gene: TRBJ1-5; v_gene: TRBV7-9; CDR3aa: CASSSQGGNQPQHF
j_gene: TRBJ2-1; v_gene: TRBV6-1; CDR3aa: CASSEEDRVYEQFF
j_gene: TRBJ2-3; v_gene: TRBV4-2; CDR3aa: CASSQPLADTQYF
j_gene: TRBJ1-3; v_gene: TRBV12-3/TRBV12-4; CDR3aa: CASSFSDRGNTIYF
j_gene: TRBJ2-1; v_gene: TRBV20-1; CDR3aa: CSARPRIRDEQFF
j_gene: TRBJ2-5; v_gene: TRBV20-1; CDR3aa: CSAPGQGDFIQETQYF
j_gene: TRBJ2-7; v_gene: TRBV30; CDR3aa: CAGRERREQYF
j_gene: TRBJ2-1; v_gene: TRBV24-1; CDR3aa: CATSDGGSNNEQFF
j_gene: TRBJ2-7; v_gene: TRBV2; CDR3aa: CASSTYYEQYF
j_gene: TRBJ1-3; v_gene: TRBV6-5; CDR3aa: CASSQGGLGNTIYF
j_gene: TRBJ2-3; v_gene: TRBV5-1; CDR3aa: CASSLGQVNTDTQYF
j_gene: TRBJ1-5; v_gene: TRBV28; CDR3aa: CASSSGDRESQPQHF
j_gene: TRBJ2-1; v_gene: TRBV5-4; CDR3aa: CASSGASGSYNEQFF